This TCR beta chain stems from a study of T cells expressing NK-cell markers. Beta-chain TCR cDNA was generated via 5'RACE template switching with UMIs. Reprocessing the 5' RACE reads, TCRdb reports a single entry for every CDR3 protein and omits DNA. The sample's table shows 550,000 or so distinct CDR3 sequences. CDR3 length: 19 amino acids. The germline gives CDR1 SQVTM, CDR2 ANQGSEA. Sequenced input: blood T cells: a sorted CD56 or NKG2C T cell subset, CD4+ or CD8+ T cells, or bulk PBMC T cells (not recorded which). This clonotype was obtained from a man aged 18 to 30 in good health. The V gene is TRBV29-1, the J gene TRBJ2-1; the TCRdb call, TRBD2, lacks DNA for checking. The CDR3 here is CSVEAPVIGAGSSYNEQFF.